This TCR beta chain was retrieved from a study of T cells in Graves' hyperthyroidism and ophthalmopathy. The overall study: The authors collected peripheral blood at initial diagnosis, before any treatment. General study findings and limits: Before onset, by a median of approximately 6.2 months, the model predicted ophthalmopathy. Most thyroid clonotypes with frequency above 0.001 were detected in blood.

This CDR3 has 14 residues. Germline V CDR1 and CDR2: GTSNPN, SVGIG (reference sequence). V shed 2 bases and J 10 bases; nucleotides not matched to a gene: 10. With regard to this clonotype: Its specificity is unknown.

There were TCR beta CDR3 regions amplified from RNA transcripts. During a first-round RT-PCR of the TCR CDR3, the HTBI primer set was used. TCRdb re-derived calls from the multiplex PCR reads in MiXCR, one entry per CDR3 protein. The top ten clones hold about 11% of a sample with roughly 500,000 distinct CDR3 sequences, around 24% of them seen once. The study left out patients who had uncontrolled infection, other autoimmune disease, pregnancy or lactation. The origin of this receptor is a young woman with Graves' ophthalmopathy. The chain links TRBV30 to TRBJ1-5; 8 bases are a match to TRBD1. Input material: blood. CDR3 loop: CAWSPRDRSQPQHF. DNA of the CDR3: TGTGCCTGGAGTCCCCGGGACAGGTCGCAACCCCAGCATTTT.